This TCR beta chain emerged from a study of blood T cell repertoires in COVID-19. The repertoire was sequenced with immunoSEQ multiplex PCR; TCRdb's copy has only in-frame clones and lacks some. The sample contains around 69,000 clones, 70% to 85% of which appear only once. The V and J ends lost 3 bases and 0 bases respectively, with 8 bases between them. The V gene's germline CDR1 is SGHAT and CDR2 FQNNGV. This CDR3 contains 14 residues. The V gene is TRBV11-2, the J gene TRBJ1-1; D is unresolved. The receptor's source is a woman aged 60-75 years with acute or convalescent COVID-19. Sequenced: peripheral blood. CDR3 loop: CASSLRYMNTEAFF. CDR3 DNA: TGTGCCAGCAGCTTGAGGTACATGAACACTGAAGCTTTCTTT.